Each of the 7 T cell receptor beta chains below was sequenced from the same sample in a study of CD8 T cells in Susac syndrome. RNA totalling about 0.45 to 1 ug underwent reverse transcription with random hexamers. TCRdb reprocessed the immunoSEQ multiplex PCR reads with MiXCR, giving one entry per CDR3 protein. The sample lists approximately 200,000 distinct CDR3 sequences; around nine tenths were seen once. Sample: CD8+ T cells from PBMCs. The receptors come from a human donor with multiple sclerosis.

The chain is built from TRBV6-6 and TRBJ2-3; possibly TRBD2 for D (5 bases). The CDR3 spans 14 residues. Trimming left V 6 bases short and J 1 base short, with 11 bases between. Germline loops: CDR1 MNHNY, CDR2 SVGAGI (reference sequence). The DNA of the CDR3 is TGTGCCAGCAGCCCCTCGAGGGGCACAGATACGCAGTATTTT. Amino acids: CASSPSRGTDTQYF.

The rearrangement links TRBV30 to TRBJ2-1; D remains ambiguous. V was clipped by 2 bases and J by 8 bases, with 10 bases between them. This CDR3 has 12 residues. From germline, CDR1 is GTSNPN and CDR2 SVGIG (reference sequence). DNA of the CDR3: TGTGCCTGGAGTCCCGATCTAGATGAGCAGTTCTTC. Translation gives CAWSPDLDEQFF.

The chain employs TRBV6-5 and TRBJ1-5; D ambiguous. The CDR3 is made up of 13 amino acids. Trimming took off 5 bases at V and 5 bases at J, with 10 bases between the two ends. Germline loops: CDR1 MNHEY, CDR2 SVGAGI. The CDR3 spells CASSPRGDQPQHF. In DNA, the CDR3 is TGTGCCAGCAGTCCCCGCGGAGATCAGCCCCAGCATTTT.

This chain uses TRBV6-6 with TRBJ1-3; D call uncertain. CDR1 is MNHNY, CDR2 SVGAGI, per germline (reference sequence). The CDR3 contains 14 residues. Trimming took off 7 bases at V and 2 bases at J, with 12 bases between the two ends. Written as DNA, the CDR3 is TGTGCCAGCACCCCGTTATCCCCTGGAAACACCATATATTTT. Translated: CASTPLSPGNTIYF.

This clonotype was counted a few times. The chain links TRBV7-9 to TRBJ2-5; TRBD2 is a possible D gene (6 bases). V was shortened by 5 bases and J by 1 base, with 11 bases between the two germline ends. Germline V gene sequence: CDR1 SEHNR, CDR2 FQNEAQ (reference sequence). The CDR3 has 14 amino acids. The CDR3 here is CASSPGTPQETQYF. The DNA for the CDR3 is TGTGCCAGCAGCCCGGGGACTCCCCAAGAGACCCAGTACTTC.

This sequence joins TRBV4-2 and TRBJ2-5; D is unclear. Germline V gives CDR1 LGHNA, CDR2 YNFKEQ. CDR3 length equals 16 residues. Deletions cut 4 bases from V and 0 bases from J, with 15 bases between. CDR3 nucleotides: TGTGCCAGCAGCCCTCTAACGACACGGGACCAAGAGACCCAGTACTTC. It specifies CASSPLTTRDQETQYF.

The chain recombines TRBV6-5 with TRBJ2-1; the D gene is possibly TRBD1 (6 bases). This CDR3 is built from 14 residues. V lost 5 bases to trimming and J lost 3 bases, with 11 bases between them. Germline loops: CDR1 MNHEY, CDR2 SVGAGI. The CDR3 spells CASSLPGHYNEQFF. CDR3 bases: TGTGCCAGCAGTCTTCCGGGACACTACAATGAGCAGTTCTTC.